This TCR beta chain was profiled in a study of blood T cell repertoires in COVID-19. Only in-frame clones appear in the TCRdb table, and some are missing; sequencing was by immunoSEQ multiplex PCR. The sample holds 60,000 or so clones, about 89% seen once. The germline CDR1 and CDR2 sequences are SGHDT and YYEEEE. Trimming took 1 base from V and 8 from J, leaving 12 bases between them. The length of the CDR3 is 14 residues. This chain links TRBV5-6 with TRBJ1-4; tentatively, D is TRBD1 (6 bases). Sequenced: peripheral blood. The sequence was collected from a man aged 60-69 years with acute or convalescent COVID-19. The CDR3 DNA sequence: TGTGCCAGCAGCTTGTTACAGGGTCAGGAAAAACTGTTTTTT. This codes for CASSLLQGQEKLFF.